This TCR beta chain was profiled in a study of monozygotic twins with inflammatory bowel disease. Regarding the study as a whole: Between concordant and discordant twins, repertoire similarity failed to differ, a result that limited power may explain.

Per the germline V gene, CDR1 is MNHNS and CDR2 is SASEGT. CDR3 length equals 14 residues. TCRalpha along with TCRbeta cDNA was subjected to two nested PCRs lasting approximately 16 and 9 cycles. TCRdb reanalyzed the 5' RACE reads, giving one entry per CDR3 protein sequence and no DNA. This sample's clone table lists a few hundred thousand distinct CDR3 sequences. To note about this clonotype: Its specificity is unknown.

The chain recombines TRBV6-1 with TRBJ1-6; TCRdb selects TRBD1, and the lack of DNA leaves this call unchecked. The specimen sequenced was blood. The origin of this receptor is a human donor with ulcerative colitis or Crohn's disease, or a healthy co-twin of an affected twin (not recorded which). CDR3 protein: CASSSRVDNSPLHF.